These 5 T cell receptor beta chains were sequenced from one sample in a study of cytomegalovirus exposure and HLA in healthy donors. 60 Vbeta and 13 Jbeta primers were used in PCR. The table came from immunoSEQ multiplex PCR; TCRdb's copy has only in-frame clones and leaves some out. The sample has fewer than 150,000 clones, around 73% seen once. The sample consisted of PBMCs. These receptors were taken from a middle-aged man in good health and CMV-seronegative.

This clone was recorded once. The V call is TRBV7-2, the J call TRBJ1-4; D gene uncertain. Trimming removed 2 bases from V and 8 bases from J, with 9 bases in between. The CDR3 consists of 13 residues. Per the germline V gene, CDR1 is SGHTA and CDR2 is FQGNSA. CDR3 sequence reads: CASSLKSGEKLFF. As DNA, the CDR3 is TGTGCCAGCAGCTTAAAGAGCGGCGAAAAACTGTTTTTT.

The chain is built from TRBV7-2 and TRBJ1-1; 7 positions match TRBD1. The length of the CDR3 is 14 residues. The trim removed 6 bases at V and 1 base at J, leaving 5 bases unmatched. Germline CDR1 and CDR2: SGHTA and FQGNSA. The CDR3 bases are TGTGCCAGCAGTTACGACAGGGAGAACACTGAAGCTTTCTTT. This codes for CASSYDRENTEAFF.

This chain connects TRBV28 to TRBJ2-7; a possible D gene is TRBD1 (7 bases). This CDR3 spans 13 amino acids. CDR1 is MDHEN, CDR2 SYDVKM, per germline. V was trimmed by 5 bases and J by 7 bases, leaving 15 bases between them. The CDR3: CASSQGGVREQYF. The CDR3 DNA is TGTGCCAGCAGTCAGGGGGGAGTGCGGGAGCAGTACTTC.

The gene calls are TRBV27 and TRBJ1-6, with unresolved D. CDR1 and CDR2 from the germline V gene are MNHEY and SMNVEV (reference sequence). Trimming took off 8 bases at V and 4 bases at J, with 15 bases between the two ends. The CDR3 has 15 residues. The CDR3 nucleotides read TGTGCCAGCGGAGGGCTGGACCGTTATAATTCACCCCTCCACTTT. It encodes CASGGLDRYNSPLHF.

The rearrangement links TRBV28 to TRBJ2-7, with TRBD1 matching 8 bases. Germline V gene data show CDR1 as MDHEN and CDR2 as SYDVKM. The length of the CDR3 is 13 residues. Trimming cost V 8 bases and J 4 bases; bases outside gene matches: 7. CDR3 in amino acids: CASSGQGRYEQYF. The CDR3 region has the DNA TGTGCCAGCTCCGGACAGGGACGGTACGAGCAGTACTTC.